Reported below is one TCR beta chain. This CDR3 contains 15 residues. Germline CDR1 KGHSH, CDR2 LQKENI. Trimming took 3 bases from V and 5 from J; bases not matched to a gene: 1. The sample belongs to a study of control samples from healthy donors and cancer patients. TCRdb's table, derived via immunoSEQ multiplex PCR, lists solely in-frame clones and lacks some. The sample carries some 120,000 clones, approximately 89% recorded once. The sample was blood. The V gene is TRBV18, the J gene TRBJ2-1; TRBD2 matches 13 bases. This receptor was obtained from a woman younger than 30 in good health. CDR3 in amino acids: CASSPGLAGNNEQFF. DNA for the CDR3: TGTGCCAGCTCACCGGGACTAGCGGGAAACAATGAGCAGTTCTTC. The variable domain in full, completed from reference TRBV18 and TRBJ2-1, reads NAGVMQNPRHLVRRRGQEARLRCSPMKGHSHVYWYRQLPEEGLKFMVYLQKENIIDESGMPKERFSAEFPKEGPSILRIQQVVRGDSAAYFCASSPGLAGNNEQFFGPGTRLTVL.